This entry describes one T cell receptor (beta chain). Antigen specificity is unknown. One end of the junction does not line up with germline, which may come from a read error. With 10-nucleotide random UMIs, 5'RACE was used to make the cDNA. Every sequencing run gave over 180 million TCR-beta sequences, taken from 15-18 subjects. TCRdb redid the calling of the 5' RACE reads with MiXCR, one entry per CDR3 protein. This table has 50,000 or so distinct CDR3 sequences, over 20% appearing once. The record originates from a study of neurological immune-mediated disorders. Findings and caveats of the study: Multiple sclerosis patients had less TCR clonal expansion than even healthy controls, unlike HTLV-1-associated myelopathy. No CDR3 amino acid sequences were shared by expanded clones across subjects, suggesting private repertoires in all groups.

The CDR3 length is 15 residues. Germline values: CDR1 SGHRS, CDR2 YFSETQ. Sample: PBMCs. The genes are TRBV5-1 and TRBJ2-3; possibly TRBD2 for D (6 bases). The TCR was taken from a woman between 65 and 79 years old in good health. CDR3: CACSTSGPSTDTQYF. In DNA form, the CDR3 reads TGCGCCTGCAGCACCAGCGGGCCGAGCACAGATACGCAGTATTTT.